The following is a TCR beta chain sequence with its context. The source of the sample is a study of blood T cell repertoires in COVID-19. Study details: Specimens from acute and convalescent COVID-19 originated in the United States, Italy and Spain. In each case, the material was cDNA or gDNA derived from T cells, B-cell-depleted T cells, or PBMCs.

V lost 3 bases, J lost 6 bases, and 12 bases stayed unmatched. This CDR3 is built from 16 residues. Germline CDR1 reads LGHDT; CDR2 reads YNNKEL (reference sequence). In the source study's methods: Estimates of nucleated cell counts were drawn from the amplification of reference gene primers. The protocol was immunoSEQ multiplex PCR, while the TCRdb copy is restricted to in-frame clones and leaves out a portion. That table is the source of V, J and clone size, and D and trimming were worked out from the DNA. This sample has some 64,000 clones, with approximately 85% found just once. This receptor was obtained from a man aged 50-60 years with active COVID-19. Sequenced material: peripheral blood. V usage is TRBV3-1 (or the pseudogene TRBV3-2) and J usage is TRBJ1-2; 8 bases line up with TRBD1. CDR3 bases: TGTGCCAGCAGCCAGGCCCTCGGACAGGGAGGGGATGGCTACACCTTC. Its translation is CASSQALGQGGDGYTF.